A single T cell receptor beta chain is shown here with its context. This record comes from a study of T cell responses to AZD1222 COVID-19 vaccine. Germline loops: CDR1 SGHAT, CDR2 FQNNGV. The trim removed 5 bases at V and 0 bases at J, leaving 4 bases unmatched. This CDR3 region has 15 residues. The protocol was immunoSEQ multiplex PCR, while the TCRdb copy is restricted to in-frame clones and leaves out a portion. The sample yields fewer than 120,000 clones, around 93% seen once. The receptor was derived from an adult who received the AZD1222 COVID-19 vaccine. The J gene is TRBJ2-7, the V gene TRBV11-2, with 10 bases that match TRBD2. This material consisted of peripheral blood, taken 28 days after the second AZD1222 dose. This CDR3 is CASSVRTSGSYEQYF. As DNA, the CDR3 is TGTGCCAGCAGCGTCAGGACTAGCGGCTCCTACGAGCAGTACTTC. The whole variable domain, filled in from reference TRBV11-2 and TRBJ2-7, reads EAGVAQSPRYKIIEKRQSVAFWCNPISGHATLYWYQQILGQGPKLLIQFQNNGVVDDSQLPKDRFSAERLKGVDSTLKIQPAKLEDSAVYLCASSVRTSGSYEQYFGPGTRLTVT.